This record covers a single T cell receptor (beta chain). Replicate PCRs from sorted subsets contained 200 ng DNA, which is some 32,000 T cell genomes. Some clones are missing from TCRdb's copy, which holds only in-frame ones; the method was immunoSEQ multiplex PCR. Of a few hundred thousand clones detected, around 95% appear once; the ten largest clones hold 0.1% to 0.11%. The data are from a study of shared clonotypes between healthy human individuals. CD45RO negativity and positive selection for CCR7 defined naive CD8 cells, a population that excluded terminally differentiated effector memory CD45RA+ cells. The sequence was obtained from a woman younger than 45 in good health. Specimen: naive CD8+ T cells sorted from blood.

CDR3: CASSVGTGNEKLFF. In nucleotides, the CDR3 is TGTGCCAGCAGTGTTGGGACAGGGAATGAAAAACTGTTTTTT. The chain uses TRBV28 and TRBJ1-4; 9 bases align to TRBD1. The CDR3 totals 14 residues. Trimming at V came to 5 bases and at J to 5 bases, leaving 3 bases not matched to a gene. Germline values: CDR1 MDHEN, CDR2 SYDVKM.